The rows below give T cell receptor beta chains drawn from one sample of a study of blood T cell repertoires in COVID-19. Produced via immunoSEQ multiplex PCR; TCRdb's table is partial and in-frame only. Of 65,000 to 80,000 clones listed, roughly four fifths are singletons. The sample taken for sequencing was peripheral blood. The receptors were gathered from a human donor in a cohort sampled during active COVID-19. CDR3s include the opening cysteine and the closing phenylalanine or tryptophan. The D gene is left open where the match is weak. Not all rows give a size; the values are once, few, many and, for expanded clones, a class.

V gene	J gene	D gene	clone size	CDR3 protein	CDR3 DNA
TRBV5-1	TRBJ1-1	.	.	CASSLEGGQNTEAFF	TGCGCCAGCAGCTTGGAAGGGGGTCAGAACACTGAAGCTTTCTTT
TRBV10-3	TRBJ2-7	TRBD1	few	CAISGERGRYEQYF	TGTGCCATCAGTGGGGAGAGGGGGCGATACGAGCAGTACTTC
TRBV2	TRBJ2-3	TRBD2	.	CASSNSGVRTDTQYF	TGTGCCAGCAGCAATAGCGGGGTCCGCACAGATACGCAGTATTTT
TRBV5-6	TRBJ1-4	.	.	CASSLLSGGGVREKLFF	TGTGCCAGCAGCTTGTTATCGGGAGGCGGGGTCCGCGAAAAACTGTTTTTT
TRBV29-1	TRBJ2-1	.	.	CSALQGVDNEQFF	TGCAGCGCCTTACAGGGAGTTGACAATGAGCAGTTCTTC
TRBV19	TRBJ2-2	TRBD1	.	CASSISDRVYTGELFF	TGTGCCAGTAGTATCTCGGACAGGGTATACACCGGGGAGCTGTTTTTT
TRBV28	TRBJ1-2	.	.	CASSLVLIANYGYTF	TGTGCCAGCAGTTTAGTCCTCATAGCTAACTATGGCTACACCTTC
TRBV5-1	TRBJ2-3	TRBD1	.	CASSGRTGPSTDTQYF	TGCGCCAGCAGCGGACGGACAGGCCCTAGCACAGATACGCAGTATTTT
TRBV2	TRBJ2-7	TRBD2	.	CASSGTSYEQYF	TGTGCCAGCAGCGGGACTAGTTACGAGCAGTACTTC
TRBV4-1	TRBJ2-3	.	.	CASSQSRDSDTQYF	TGCGCCAGCAGCCAATCCAGGGATTCAGATACGCAGTATTTT
TRBV3-1/TRBV3-2	TRBJ1-4	TRBD1	.	CASSQRGRGQINEKLFF	TGTGCCAGCAGCCAAAGGGGGCGGGGACAAATTAATGAAAAACTGTTTTTT
TRBV10-3	TRBJ2-1	TRBD1	.	CATSKAGTGEENEQFF	TGTGCCACCTCAAAGGCCGGGACAGGGGAAGAGAATGAGCAGTTCTTC
TRBV10-1	TRBJ2-2	TRBD1	.	CASPGQGTISGELFF	TGCGCCAGCCCGGGACAGGGCACAATTTCCGGGGAGCTGTTTTTT
TRBV18	TRBJ2-1	TRBD2	.	CASSPSPSGGAWDEQFF	TGTGCCAGCTCACCATCCCCCAGCGGGGGGGCCTGGGATGAGCAGTTCTTC
TRBV19	TRBJ1-4	.	.	CASTARRGGEKLFF	TGTGCCAGTACCGCTAGGAGAGGGGGTGAAAAACTGTTTTTT
TRBV19	TRBJ1-5	.	.	CASSMNQGPIWGNQPQHF	TGTGCCAGTAGTATGAATCAGGGGCCCATCTGGGGCAATCAGCCCCAGCATTTT
TRBV5-1	TRBJ1-1	TRBD1	.	CASSRFTGGGVNTEAFF	TGCGCCAGCAGCCGATTTACAGGGGGAGGGGTGAACACTGAAGCTTTCTTT
TRBV29-1	TRBJ1-2	.	.	CSASGGDNYGYTF	TGCAGCGCTAGTGGGGGGGACAACTATGGCTACACCTTC
TRBV10-3	TRBJ1-3	.	.	CATYGGAGNTIYF	TGTGCCACCTACGGGGGGGCCGGAAACACCATATATTTT
TRBV27	TRBJ1-1	TRBD1	once	CASSFDRGLFGEAFF	TGTGCCAGCAGTTTCGACAGGGGGCTTTTTGGTGAAGCTTTCTTT
TRBV4-1	TRBJ1-2	TRBD1	.	CASSQGQGANYGYTF	TGCGCCAGCAGCCAAGGACAGGGGGCTAACTATGGCTACACCTTC
TRBV15	TRBJ1-4	TRBD1	once	CATSASDRGLARGLFF	TGTGCCACCAGCGCCTCGGACAGGGGGCTAGCCCGCGGGCTGTTTTTT
TRBV7-4	TRBJ1-6	.	medium-sized	CASSFIIAYSSYNSPLHF	TGTGCCAGCAGCTTTATTATAGCTTACTCCTCCTATAATTCACCCCTCCACTTT
TRBV2	TRBJ2-5	TRBD2	once	CASTRSSGGQTQYF	TGTGCCAGCACCAGAAGTAGCGGGGGGCAGACCCAGTACTTC
TRBV6-5	TRBJ1-2	TRBD1	.	CASRYRDRSRYGYTF	TGTGCCAGCAGGTACCGGGACAGGTCTCGCTATGGCTACACCTTC
TRBV19	TRBJ1-3	.	.	CASSISPGPSGNTIYF	TGTGCCAGTAGTATAAGCCCAGGGCCATCTGGAAACACCATATATTTT
TRBV11-2	TRBJ1-4	.	.	CASSLMGGPSEKLFF	TGTGCCAGCAGCTTAATGGGAGGGCCTTCAGAAAAACTGTTTTTT
TRBV18	TRBJ1-5	TRBD1	.	CASSQDRAINQPQHF	TGTGCCAGCTCTCAAGACAGGGCCATAAATCAGCCCCAGCATTTT
TRBV18	TRBJ1-2	TRBD1	.	CASSPNDRAPYGYTF	TGTGCCAGCTCCCCTAATGACAGGGCGCCCTATGGCTACACCTTC